This T cell receptor (beta chain) was identified during a study of blood T cell repertoires in COVID-19. The CDR3 has 15 residues. V was pared by 6 bases and J by 2 bases, with 6 bases of the junction left unmatched. CDR1 is MNHEY and CDR2 is SVGAGI in the germline V gene. Clones were read by immunoSEQ multiplex PCR, and TCRdb kept only the in-frame ones, dropping some. The sample holds fewer than 55,000 clones, about four fifths seen once. Followed longitudinally, the Seattle patients had been enrolled during active infection. V is TRBV6-5 and J is TRBJ2-2, with 7 bases matching TRBD1. The TCR originated in a woman aged 80 or older with COVID-19, enrolled during active disease. Sequences were obtained from peripheral blood. The CDR3 sequence: CASRTGFSNTGELFF. Written as DNA, the CDR3 is TGTGCCAGCAGGACAGGGTTCTCCAACACCGGGGAGCTGTTTTTT.